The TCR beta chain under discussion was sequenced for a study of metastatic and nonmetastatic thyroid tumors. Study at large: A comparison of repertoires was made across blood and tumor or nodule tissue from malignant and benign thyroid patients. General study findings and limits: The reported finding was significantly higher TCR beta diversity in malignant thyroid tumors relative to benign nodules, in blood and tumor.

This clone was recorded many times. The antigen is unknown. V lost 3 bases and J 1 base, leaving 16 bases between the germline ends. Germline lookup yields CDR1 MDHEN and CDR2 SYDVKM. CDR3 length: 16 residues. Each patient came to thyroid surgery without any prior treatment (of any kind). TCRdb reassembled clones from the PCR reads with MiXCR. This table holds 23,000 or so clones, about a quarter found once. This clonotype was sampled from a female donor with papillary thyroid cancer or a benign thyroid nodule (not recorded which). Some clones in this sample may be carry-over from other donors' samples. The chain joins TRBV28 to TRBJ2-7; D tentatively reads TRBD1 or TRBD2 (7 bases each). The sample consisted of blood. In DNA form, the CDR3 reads TGTGCCAGCAGTTTTATAAGGGGGCGGGGGTCCTACGAGCAGTACTTC. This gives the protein CASSFIRGRGSYEQYF.